This TCR beta chain was documented in a study of Graves' ophthalmopathy and Graves' hyperthyroidism (dated 2018 in TCRdb). With regard to the full study: Hyperthyroidism was considered stable if no progression to ophthalmopathy occurred within 18 months of follow-up. To tell Graves' ophthalmopathy apart from Graves' hyperthyroidism, and to predict which patients would progress to ophthalmopathy, the study relied on TCR beta repertoire signatures. In more than five hyperthyroidism patients, the T-cell repertoires found in thyroid tissue were compared with those found in blood. In total, approximately 130 blood samples were TCR-sequenced: approximately 40 ophthalmopathy, approximately 80 hyperthyroidism and about 17 hyperthyroidism-to-ophthalmopathy patients. The independent validation cohort included about 19 hyperthyroidism patients plus 17 patients who later progressed from hyperthyroidism to ophthalmopathy. To explore V-J signatures that separate ophthalmopathy from hyperthyroidism, a discovery set of 100 patients was enrolled, consisting of 40 to 45 with ophthalmopathy and roughly 57 with stable hyperthyroidism. Following sample collection, hyperthyroidism patients were given methimazole at a starting dose of 30 mg daily, and ophthalmopathy patients were given high-dose intravenous methylprednisolone.

Worth noting for this clonotype: No antigen is known for it. Per-nucleotide qualities are absent, and no much larger clonotype sits a single base away.

For repertoire sequencing, the TCR beta CDR3 regions were amplified from RNA transcripts. The first round of RT-PCR was done with HTBI primers and the Qiagen OneStep RT-PCR kit, and was followed by a second round of multiplex PCR, then size selection and purification. The libraries underwent paired-end sequencing with 100 bp reads on an Illumina HiSeq2000. Concerning the study's data processing: SOAPnuke was used to process the reads, removing any read that contained adapters or uncalled bases, had a mean Phred below 15, or lacked an exact match to the constant primer or identifier. COPE v1.2.5 was used to merge the high-quality paired reads. Unique nucleotide sequences were defined as clonotypes and aligned to IMGT TRB V, D and J references using MiTCR v1.1. The analysis was limited to V-J combinations with a frequency above 0.0001, which together covered over 98% of repertoires. For each V-J combination, a TCR clonal expansion and chaos score was defined as F50 clonal expansion divided by the chaos observed in the TCRdist matrix. Welch's t-statistics and random forest were used to reduce the features to about 14 V-J combinations, which were then used as input to a naive Bayes classifier. Thyroid-blood repertoire similarity was quantified with the Morisita-Horn index. TCRdb passed the public sequencing reads through fastp at Q25 and MiXCR, retaining productive beta sequences. Each record represents a unique CDR3 protein, reported with the most common genes and DNA among its rows. The V and J calls follow TCRdb's processing rather than the paper's. For this sample there are over a million distinct CDR3 sequences; less than 45% appear just once. The ten largest make up approximately 12% of the sample.

CDR1 and CDR2 (MNHNS, SASEGT) derive from the germline V gene. The cysteine opens and the phenylalanine closes a CDR3 of 13 amino acids. The sequence is cut down to CDR3 DNA, 39 bases in frame from base 1. V loses 4 bases, J loses 5 bases, and the germline ends lie 11 bases apart. General conclusions and limits of the study: In validation, the model predicted ophthalmopathy progression with about 71% sensitivity and approximately 75% specificity; around twelve predicted patients were CT-confirmed with GO in a median of approximately six months. The 13-signature model separated ophthalmopathy from stable hyperthyroidism with roughly 88% sensitivity and about 81% specificity in cross-validation, and 80%/75% in the test set. Most of the expanded thyroid clonotypes with a frequency above 0.001 were also detected in blood, and it was suggested that the thyroid immune response may be reflected by blood repertoires. No statistical method was used to set the sample size in advance, and the investigators knew which group each participant was assigned to.

Hyperthyroidism patients were newly diagnosed, with disease duration under 2 months, and aged 18 to 65 years. Anyone with other autoimmune diseases, uncontrolled infections, pregnancy or lactation was excluded from the study. Clinical symptoms, serum thyroxine, TRAb, thyroid ultrasound and orbital computed tomography formed the basis of the diagnosis. Trizol reagent was used to extract the total RNA, and its quality was then checked on an Agilent 2100 Bioanalyzer. The sequence came from an adult man with Graves' hyperthyroidism. The sequencing sample was made of peripheral blood or thyroid tissue (not recorded which). This chain joins TRBV6-1 to TRBJ1-2, with the D gene call left open. The DNA sequence is as follows: TGTGCCAGCAGTGTAGAACGGGGATATGGCTACACCTTC. Its protein product is CASSVERGYGYTF.